These T cell receptor beta chains were read from a single sample in a study of blood T cell repertoires in COVID-19. Here immunoSEQ multiplex PCR was the method, and the copy in TCRdb shows in-frame clones only, minus some. Among about 170,000 clones listed, around 87% were seen once. The sequenced sample was peripheral blood. The receptor source for this set is a woman of 80 years or more with COVID-19, enrolled during active disease. Both conserved end residues are part of each CDR3. The D gene is left open where the match is weak. Only some rows state a clone size, as once, few, many or a class for expanded clones.

TGTGCCAGCAGTTACTCGGACAGCTACTTCTATGGCTACACCTTC,CASSYSDSYFYGYTF,TRBJ1-2,NA,NA,TRBV6-2/TRBV6-3
TGTGCCAGCAGTCCACACAGGGATACCTACGAGCAGTACTTC,CASSPHRDTYEQYF,TRBJ2-7,NA,NA,TRBV7-2
TGTGCCAGCAGCGCTAGGACTAGCGGAACCGGGGAGCTGTTTTTT,CASSARTSGTGELFF,TRBJ2-2,NA,TRBD2,TRBV9
TGTGCCAGCACTCCGAGCGGGGGGAACACCGGGGAGCTGTTTTTT,CASTPSGGNTGELFF,TRBJ2-2,NA,TRBD2,TRBV6-5
TGTGCCAGCAGCTTACCCAGGGGGTACACCGGGGAGCTGTTTTTT,CASSLPRGYTGELFF,TRBJ2-2,NA,TRBD1,TRBV7-9
TGTGCCAGCTCACCTACAGGGGGTTTGGAGACCCAGTACTTC,CASSPTGGLETQYF,TRBJ2-5,NA,TRBD1,TRBV18
TGTGCCAGCAGCTTAGGGACAGGGAACGGCTACACCTTC,CASSLGTGNGYTF,TRBJ1-2,NA,TRBD1,TRBV7-9
TGCGCCAGCAGCTTGTCTGGGTGGGGAGTGAACACCGGGGAGCTGTTTTTT,CASSLSGWGVNTGELFF,TRBJ2-2,NA,NA,TRBV5-1
TGTGCCAGCAGTTTTGAAGGTCGGGACAGAAGAATTCTGAAAAACTATGGCTACACCTTC,CASSFEGRDRRILKNYGYTF,TRBJ1-2,few,TRBD1,TRBV28
TGTGCCAGCAGCGAAGGGACTAGCGGGAGGGCCGGCACAGATACGCAGTATTTT,CASSEGTSGRAGTDTQYF,TRBJ2-3,NA,TRBD2,TRBV6-4
TGTGCCAGCAGTGAAGCGGCCCGGGGGGGCTATGGCTACACCTTC,CASSEAARGGYGYTF,TRBJ1-2,NA,NA,TRBV2
TGTGCCAGCAGGCTTGACAGGGGGTCCTACGAGCAGTACTTC,CASRLDRGSYEQYF,TRBJ2-7,NA,TRBD1,TRBV2
TGTGCCAGCAGCCCTGCATTTCAGGGATACTATGGCTACACCTTC,CASSPAFQGYYGYTF,TRBJ1-2,NA,NA,TRBV7-2
TGTGCCAGCAGCTTATTGGGGGAGGGCCACAATGAGCAGTTCTTC,CASSLLGEGHNEQFF,TRBJ2-1,NA,TRBD2,TRBV11-2
TGTGCCAGCTCCCCTCGGACAGGACCGAGCTCTGGGGCCAACGTCCTGACTTTC,CASSPRTGPSSGANVLTF,TRBJ2-6,NA,TRBD1,TRBV18
TGTGCCACCAGCAGACAGGTCAGGGGTAGTAGTGAAAAACTGTTTTTT,CATSRQVRGSSEKLFF,TRBJ1-4,NA,NA,TRBV15
TGTGCCAGCAGGGATAGGGGGCACGCCTACAATGAGCAGTTCTTC,CASRDRGHAYNEQFF,TRBJ2-1,NA,TRBD1,TRBV28
TGTGCCAGCTCACCGACAGGGTTGAACACTGAAGCTTTCTTT,CASSPTGLNTEAFF,TRBJ1-1,NA,TRBD1,TRBV18
TGTGCCAGCAGCCCTCTAGCGGGAGGGCCCGGGGAGCAGTACTTC,CASSPLAGGPGEQYF,TRBJ2-7,NA,TRBD2,TRBV7-2
TGTGCCAGCTCACCTGGACAGGGTACGAGGAACACTGAAGCTTTCTTT,CASSPGQGTRNTEAFF,TRBJ1-1,NA,TRBD1,TRBV18
TGTGCCAGCACAACTGGGACAGACTACGAGCAGTACTTC,CASTTGTDYEQYF,TRBJ2-7,NA,TRBD1,TRBV12-3/TRBV12-4
TGCAGCGTTGTTTTCGCAGGACAGGCGGGACAGCCCCAGCATTTT,CSVVFAGQAGQPQHF,TRBJ1-5,NA,TRBD1,TRBV29-1
TGCAGCGTACAAGGGGACAGGGCGAGAAGTAACTATGGCTACACCTTC,CSVQGDRARSNYGYTF,TRBJ1-2,NA,TRBD1,TRBV29-1
TGTGCCAGCTCACCATTGGGGGGGGAACCCCAGCATTTT,CASSPLGGEPQHF,TRBJ1-5,NA,NA,TRBV18